This TCR beta chain derives from a study of CD8+CD57+ T cells in acquired aplastic anemia. Germline CDR1 LNHDA, CDR2 SQIVND (reference sequence). The CDR3 consists of 14 residues. With 9 bases clipped from V and 11 bases from J, the junction kept 15 bases outside the gene matches. Profiling that covered TCR beta VDJ and CDR3 relied on genomic DNA as its template. TCRdb re-called the reads through MiXCR, storing one row per CDR3 protein. This table has 400,000 to 450,000 distinct CDR3 sequences, 55% to 70% appearing once. The TCR originated in a human donor in good health, serving as a control. This sequence joins TRBV19 and TRBJ1-1; 10 nucleotides agree with TRBD1. The specimen was sorted CD4+, CD8+, or CD8+CD57+ T cells (not recorded which) from PBMCs. CDR3 DNA: TGTGCCAGCAGCCCGACAGGGGGCTCCACCGGGGCTTTCTTT. Protein: CASSPTGGSTGAFF. Looking up the rest from reference TRBV19 and TRBJ1-1 gives the full variable domain: DGGITQSPKYLFRKEGQNVTLSCEQNLNHDAMYWYRQDPGQGLRLIYYSQIVNDFQKGDIAEGYSVSREKKESFPLTVTSAQKNPTAFYLCASSPTGGSTGAFFGQGTRLTVV.